This T cell receptor (beta chain) derives from a study of control samples from healthy donors and cancer patients. The method was immunoSEQ multiplex PCR; TCRdb's version includes in-frame clones alone and lacks a portion of them. Of over 90,000 clones in the sample, about 89% were seen once. This CDR3 is 16 amino acids long. The trim removed 4 bases at V and 0 bases at J, leaving 6 bases unmatched. CDR1 and CDR2 (germline): LNHDA, SQIVND (reference sequence). The sequence was obtained from a man aged 55 to 70 with lung cancer. The sample was PBMCs. This chain joins TRBV19 and TRBJ1-3, with 7 bases aligning to TRBD1. Here the CDR3 reads CASSTRGDSSGNTIYF. DNA for the CDR3: TGTGCCAGTAGTACACGTGGGGACAGCTCTGGAAACACCATATATTTT.